The 3 T cell receptor beta chains presented below share a single source sample, sequenced in a study of blood T cell repertoires in COVID-19. Sequenced by immunoSEQ multiplex PCR; TCRdb stores in-frame clones only, minus some. The sample records more than 85,000 clones, roughly 92% being singletons. The source material was peripheral blood. These TCRs come from a woman between 45 and 65 years old with COVID-19, enrolled during active disease.

This clone was picked up one time. The gene calls are TRBV11-2 and TRBJ1-1; D remains ambiguous. V shed 7 bases and J shed 7 bases, with 16 bases lying between them. CDR1 SGHAT and CDR2 FQNNGV come from the germline V gene. The length of the CDR3 is 13 residues. CDR3 nucleotides: TGTGCCAGCACCTCTTCTCGCGGCGTTGAAGCTTTCTTT. Encoded protein: CASTSSRGVEAFF.

The chain couples TRBV7-8 to TRBJ2-7; D is possibly TRBD1 (5 bases). The CDR3 extends over 13 amino acids. The germline CDR1 and CDR2 sequences are SGHVS and FQNEAQ. Deletions cut 2 bases from V and 4 bases from J, with 9 bases between. CDR3 coding DNA: TGTGCCAGCAGCTTAAATGACAGATACGAGCAGTACTTC. Translating gives CASSLNDRYEQYF.

This chain links TRBV6-2 or TRBV6-3 with TRBJ2-4; TRBD1 might be the D (6 bases). V was cut by 2 bases and J by 1 base, with 21 bases left in between. The germline CDR1 and CDR2 sequences are MNHEY and SVGEGT. The CDR3 totals 19 residues. CDR3: CASSYPFGGQTIAKNIQYF. The CDR3 nucleotides read TGTGCCAGCAGTTACCCTTTCGGCGGACAGACTATCGCCAAAAACATTCAGTACTTC.